This T cell receptor beta chain comes out of a study of Ad26.COV2.S vaccination and SARS-CoV-2 variants. Background on the study: Once or twice, 56 days apart, Ad26.COV2.S was delivered intramuscularly.

Treatment defined: about 20 received Ad26.COV2.S at low or high dose, single or two shots; 5 received placebo; per-sample allocation not given. Collection of samples fell on day 63 after the first vaccine or placebo injection. The V gene's germline CDR1 is LGHNA and CDR2 YSLEER. Trimming took 3 bases from V and 10 from J; bases not matched to a gene: 7. The CDR3 spans 15 residues. General study findings and limits: Breadth of non-spike TCRs did not differ between vaccinees and placebo recipients. Marked by substantial breadth, spike-specific CD8+ and CD4+ T cell responses were reportedly seen after vaccination.

Sequenced by immunoSEQ multiplex PCR; TCRdb stores in-frame clones only, minus some. This sample yields around 340,000 clones, of which about 87% are seen a single time; 6.4% belongs to the top ten. This clone was picked up one time. The antigen remains undetermined. Sequenced material: peripheral blood, taken in a trial of Ad26.COV2.S vaccine versus placebo. The receptor's source is a person between 18 and 65 years old who received the Ad26.COV2.S COVID-19 vaccine or a placebo. The chain employs TRBV4-3 and TRBJ1-6; TRBD1 matches at 9 bases. CDR3 sequence (DNA): TGCGCCAGCAGCCAGGTCGGGACAGGGTCCTCACCCCTCCACTTT. It codes for CASSQVGTGSSPLHF.